These 24 T cell receptor beta chains originate from one sample sequenced in a study of T cell changes during pregnancy in multiple sclerosis. TCRdb's table, derived via immunoSEQ multiplex PCR, lists solely in-frame clones and lacks some. The sample consists of 35,000 to 40,000 clones, 85% to 95% of them appearing once. The sample consisted of CD4+ T cells from peripheral blood mononuclear cells, taken in the second trimester of pregnancy. Receptors originate from a female donor with multiple sclerosis, enrolled in a pregnancy study.

This clone was detected a few times. This chain uses TRBV9 with TRBJ1-6; 12 bases align to TRBD1. The CDR3 length is 15 residues. V lost 0 bases and J lost 10; bases outside the gene matches: 2. Germline V CDR1 and CDR2: SGDLS, YYNGEE. In DNA form, the CDR3 reads TGTGCCAGCAGCGTAGCCGGGACAGGGGGCTCACCCCTCCACTTT. Translation: CASSVAGTGGSPLHF.

The chain recombines TRBV7-2 with TRBJ2-1; D unresolved. The CDR3 is 15 residues long. The V and J ends lost 0 bases and 0 bases respectively, with 6 bases between them. CDR1 and CDR2 (germline): SGHTA, FQGNSA. CDR3 nucleotide sequence: TGTGCCAGCAGCTTAGCGGCAAGCTCCTACAATGAGCAGTTCTTC. Its translation is CASSLAASSYNEQFF.

The CDR3 loop reads CASSPGQTNQPQHF. The CDR3 DNA sequence: TGTGCCAGCTCACCGGGACAGACTAATCAGCCCCAGCATTTT. V is TRBV18 and J is TRBJ1-5; 7 bases are shared with TRBD1. J lost 4 bases, V lost 3 bases, and 3 bases had no gene match. From germline, CDR1 is KGHSH and CDR2 LQKENI. This CDR3 spans 14 amino acids.

The rearrangement joins TRBV27 to TRBJ2-5, with D possibly matching TRBD2 (5 bases). V dropped 6 bases and J dropped 2 bases, with 10 bases sitting between them. The germline gives CDR1 MNHEY, CDR2 SMNVEV (reference sequence). This CDR3 is built from 13 residues. CDR3 bases: TGTGCCAGCAGCCGGAGGTGGCAAGAGACCCAGTACTTC. This codes for CASSRRWQETQYF.

The genes are TRBV11-2 and TRBJ2-5; 7 bases line up with TRBD2. CDR1 is SGHAT, CDR2 FQNNGV, per germline. J lost 5 bases, V lost 1 base, and 16 bases had no gene match. The CDR3 extends over 18 amino acids. The CDR3 protein is CASSLATSLASLRETQYF. CDR3 nucleotide sequence: TGTGCCAGCAGCTTAGCAACTTCACTAGCGTCCCTCAGGGAGACCCAGTACTTC.

The rearrangement links TRBV27 to TRBJ1-1; no definite D call. The germline V gene has CDR1 MNHEY and CDR2 SMNVEV (reference sequence). The CDR3 has 15 amino acids. The germline V and J ends were trimmed by 5 bases and 0 bases, with 13 bases remaining between them. This CDR3 is CASSIRRTMNTEAFF. The CDR3 DNA reads as TGTGCCAGCAGTATTCGACGGACTATGAACACTGAAGCTTTCTTT.

The rearrangement uses TRBV19 and TRBJ2-1; tentative D call: TRBD2 (6 bases). Germline V CDR1 and CDR2: LNHDA, SQIVND (reference sequence). CDR3 length: 16 amino acids. The V and J ends lost 7 bases and 5 bases respectively, with 21 bases between them. This CDR3 is CASIKKAGRGDNEQFF. The CDR3, as DNA: TGTGCCAGTATCAAAAAAGCGGGCCGGGGAGACAATGAGCAGTTCTTC.

The CDR3 coding sequence is TGCGCCAGCAGCCAAGTAGGAGGCGGTTACGAGCAGTACTTC. This gives the protein CASSQVGGGYEQYF. This chain joins TRBV4-1 and TRBJ2-7; D may be TRBD2 (5 bases). The germline V gene encodes CDR1 MGHRA and CDR2 YSYEKL. V gave up 1 base and J gave up 4 bases, with 11 bases separating them. The CDR3 covers 14 residues.

This chain joins TRBV6-6 and TRBJ1-3; 9 bases are a match to TRBD1. Germline CDR1 MNHNY, CDR2 SVGAGI (reference sequence). Trimming took 0 bases from V and 4 from J; bases not matched to a gene: 1. The CDR3 has 15 residues. CDR3 amino acids: CASSYSGTGGNTIYF. As DNA, the CDR3 is TGTGCCAGCAGTTACTCGGGGACAGGGGGAAACACCATATATTTT.

Here the CDR3 reads CASTRSKGVEQFF. The CDR3 bases are TGTGCCAGCACCAGAAGCAAAGGGGTTGAGCAGTTCTTC. This rearrangement joins TRBV6-5 to TRBJ2-1, with D possibly matching TRBD1 (5 bases). The CDR3 covers 13 residues. The germline V and J ends were trimmed by 7 bases and 9 bases, with 16 bases remaining between them. Germline CDR1 MNHEY, CDR2 SVGAGI.

This clone showed up just once. The rearrangement uses TRBV7-6 and TRBJ1-6; TRBD1 matches 9 bases. CDR3 size: 21 residues. Looked up from germline, CDR1 is SGHVS and CDR2 is FNYEAQ. The CDR3 loop is CPQQLIDGQGHKSSYNSPLHF. The CDR3 bases are TGTCCACAGCAGCTTATTGACGGACAGGGGCATAAGAGCTCCTATAATTCACCCCTCCACTTT.

A word on this clone: A read error may account for a junction end that differs from germline. This sequence joins TRBV19 and TRBJ1-6; TRBD1 matches 9 bases. The CDR3 totals 16 residues. Germline V CDR1 and CDR2: LNHDA, SQIVND (reference sequence). CDR3 in amino acids: CASRIAGTGINSPLHF. The CDR3 nucleotides are TGTGCCAGTAGGATAGCCGGGACAGGGATCAATTCACCCCTCCACTTT. Together with reference TRBV19 and TRBJ1-6, the CDR3 gives the full variable domain: DGGITQSPKYLFRKEGQNVTLSCEQNLNHDAMYWYRQDPGQGLRLIYYSQIVNDFQKGDIAEGYSVSREKKESFPLTVTSAQKNPTAFYLCASRIAGTGINSPLHFGNGTRLTVT.

The chain combines TRBV7-9 with TRBJ2-5, with TRBD1 identical over 8 bases. V was clipped by 3 bases and J by 5 bases; unmatched bases: 2. This CDR3 has 13 residues. The germline V gene encodes CDR1 SEHNR and CDR2 FQNEAQ (reference sequence). In DNA, the CDR3 is TGTGCCAGCAGCTTTGACAGGGGTGAGACCCAGTACTTC. This gives the protein CASSFDRGETQYF. The variable domain in full, completed from reference TRBV7-9 and TRBJ2-5, reads DTGVSQNPRHKITKRGQNVTFRCDPISEHNRLYWYRQTLGQGPEFLTYFQNEAQLEKSRLLSDRFSAERPKGSFSTLEIQRTEQGDSAMYLCASSFDRGETQYFGPGTRLLVL.

The chain couples TRBV5-4 to TRBJ2-7, with 7 bases aligning to TRBD1. CDR1 and CDR2 (germline): SGHNT, YYREEE (reference sequence). Trimming removed 9 bases from V and 1 base from J; junction bases left unmatched: 10. This CDR3 contains 14 residues. The CDR3 here is CATQAGTESYEQYF. The CDR3 DNA follows: TGTGCCACCCAGGCCGGGACAGAGTCCTACGAGCAGTACTTC.

The chain uses TRBV18 and TRBJ2-2; maybe TRBD1 (6 bases). The germline gives CDR1 KGHSH, CDR2 LQKENI. V gave up 3 bases and J gave up 2 bases, with 10 bases separating them. The CDR3 covers 15 residues. The CDR3 spells CASSPQGFNTGELFF. In nucleotides, the CDR3 is TGTGCCAGCTCACCGCAGGGGTTCAACACCGGGGAGCTGTTTTTT.

The table lists this clone with a count of one. The chain uses TRBV15 and TRBJ1-1; D might be TRBD1 (5 bases). The CDR3 runs to 13 residues. Trimming cost V 0 bases and J 8 bases, with 10 bases left between them. Germline CDR1 is LNHNV and CDR2 is YYDKDF (reference sequence). CDR3: CATSRDRGGEAFF. The CDR3 bases are TGTGCCACCAGCAGAGATCGGGGGGGGGAAGCTTTCTTT.

The chain employs TRBV30 and TRBJ1-5, with D perhaps matching TRBD1 (5 bases). CDR3 length equals 13 residues. V was shortened by 2 bases and J by 6 bases, with 11 bases between the two germline ends. Germline V lookup: CDR1 GTSNPN, CDR2 SVGIG (reference sequence). DNA for the CDR3: TGTGCCTGGAGTCGGGACTCAAGTCAGCCCCAGCATTTT. Translation gives CAWSRDSSQPQHF.

The V and J genes are TRBV5-4 and TRBJ2-1, with 8 positions matching TRBD1. Germline V gene sequence: CDR1 SGHNT, CDR2 YYREEE (reference sequence). CDR3 size: 17 residues. Trimming at V came to 6 bases and at J to 3 bases, leaving 14 bases not matched to a gene. This CDR3 is CASNNLQGGLFYNEQFF. The CDR3 region has the DNA TGTGCCAGCAACAACCTACAGGGGGGCCTTTTCTACAATGAGCAGTTCTTC.

The genes are TRBV19 and TRBJ2-3, with 8 nucleotides matching TRBD1. V was pared by 7 bases and J by 5 bases, with 8 bases of the junction left unmatched. This CDR3 comprises 14 residues. Germline V gene lookup returns CDR1 LNHDA and CDR2 SQIVND (reference sequence). CDR3 sequence: CASTPFGQGDTQYF. Here the CDR3 DNA reads TGTGCCAGTACCCCGTTCGGACAGGGAGATACGCAGTATTTT.

This chain uses TRBV9 with TRBJ1-1; D uncertain. The CDR3 sequence is 18 residues long. V was clipped by 0 bases and J by 0 bases, with 18 bases between them. From germline, CDR1 is SGDLS and CDR2 YYNGEE. The CDR3 region has the DNA TGTGCCAGCAGCGTAGGGGCCAAGTGGCCCAATGTGAACACTGAAGCTTTCTTT. Translated, it gives CASSVGAKWPNVNTEAFF. Drawing the rest from reference TRBV9 and TRBJ1-1, the complete variable domain is DSGVTQTPKHLITATGQRVTLRCSPRSGDLSVYWYQQSLDQGLQFLIQYYNGEERAKGNILERFSAQQFPDLHSELNLSSLELGDSALYFCASSVGAKWPNVNTEAFFGQGTRLTVV.

This chain connects TRBV4-1 to TRBJ2-4; 9 nucleotides agree with TRBD2. CDR1 is MGHRA, CDR2 YSYEKL, per germline. The V and J ends lost 4 bases and 7 bases, in that order; junction bases with no gene match: 17. This CDR3 spans 18 amino acids. CDR3 sequence reads: CASSLNIGVREGGNIQYF. CDR3 nucleotides: TGCGCCAGCAGCCTTAACATAGGGGTGCGGGAGGGGGGGAACATTCAGTACTTC.

The chain joins TRBV7-9 to TRBJ1-4, with D uncertain. Per the germline V gene, CDR1 is SEHNR and CDR2 is FQNEAQ (reference sequence). V lost 5 bases, J lost 0 bases, and 7 bases lay in between. The length of the CDR3 is 14 residues. The CDR3 loop is CASSPLATNEKLFF. In DNA, the CDR3 is TGTGCCAGCAGCCCTTTAGCAACTAATGAAAAACTGTTTTTT.

The chain has TRBV7-9 and TRBJ1-6, with D perhaps matching TRBD1 (6 bases). V lost 4 bases and J lost 14, with 21 bases in between. The length of the CDR3 is 15 residues. CDR1 is SEHNR, CDR2 FQNEAQ, per germline (reference sequence). The CDR3 region is CASSSYASTGSTLHF. CDR3 DNA sequence: TGTGCCAGCAGCTCCTACGCATCAACAGGGAGCACCCTCCACTTT.

This clone has a single count. The V gene is TRBV5-1, the J gene TRBJ2-7; D gene ambiguous. CDR1 SGHRS and CDR2 YFSETQ come from the germline V gene. Trimming stripped 0 bases from V and 4 bases from J, with 8 bases between. The CDR3 runs to 13 residues. The CDR3 loop reads CASSLGSSYEQYF. The CDR3 DNA reads TGCGCCAGCAGCTTGGGATCTAGTTACGAGCAGTACTTC.